This T cell receptor (beta chain) was obtained from a study of shared clonotypes between healthy human individuals. There are 14 residues in the CDR3. The V gene's germline CDR1 is MNHEY and CDR2 SMNVEV (reference sequence). Trimming pared 5 bases from V and 4 bases from J, leaving 12 bases between. Terminally differentiated effector memory CD45RA+ cells were excluded from the naive CD8 cells, which were CD45RO-negative and positively selected for CCR7. Generated by immunoSEQ multiplex PCR, the TCRdb table keeps only in-frame clones and is missing some. This sample carries about 750,000 clones, approximately 92% of them seen once, and the ten largest clones take around 24%.

The sequenced material came from naive CD8+ T cells sorted from blood. The sequence derives from a young man in good health. The V call is TRBV27, the J call TRBJ2-1, with a tentative D call TRBD2 (5 bases). The CDR3, as DNA: TGTGCCAGCAGTCCGGCTAGCAGATACAATGAGCAGTTCTTC. It specifies CASSPASRYNEQFF.